This T cell receptor (beta chain) is drawn from a study of beta chain features in type 1 diabetes. One heparinised draw of blood, averaging roughly 110 mL, came from each donor. Trimming removed 0 bases from V and 6 bases from J, with 9 bases in between. The CDR3 sequence is 13 residues long. Germline V gene lookup returns CDR1 SQVTM and CDR2 ANQGSEA. Expressed TCRB transcripts were sequenced because the isolated RNA had all been reverse transcribed beforehand. Measured with immunoSEQ multiplex PCR; TCRdb has only the in-frame clones, and not every one. Among more than 350,000 clones listed, 11% were seen once.

The receptor was derived from a woman aged 18-30 years in good health. What was sequenced was naive CD4+ T cells from blood. The chain recombines TRBV29-1 with TRBJ1-5, with D unresolved. CDR3 sequence: CSVEEMWGQPQHF. The CDR3 nucleotides are TGCAGCGTTGAAGAGATGTGGGGTCAGCCCCAGCATTTT.